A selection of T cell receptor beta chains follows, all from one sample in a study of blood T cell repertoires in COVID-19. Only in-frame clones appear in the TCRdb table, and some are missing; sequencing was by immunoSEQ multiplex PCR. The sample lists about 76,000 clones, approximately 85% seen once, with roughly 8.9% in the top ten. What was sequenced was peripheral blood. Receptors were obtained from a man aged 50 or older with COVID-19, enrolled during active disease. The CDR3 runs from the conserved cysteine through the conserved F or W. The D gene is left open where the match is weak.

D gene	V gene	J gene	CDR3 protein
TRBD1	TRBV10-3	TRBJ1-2	CAIRGSGQPGYTF
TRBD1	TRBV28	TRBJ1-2	CASRQGQHYGYTF
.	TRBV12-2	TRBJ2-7	CASRLGRTGSYEQYF
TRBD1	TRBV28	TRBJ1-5	CASINYRGYSNQPQHF
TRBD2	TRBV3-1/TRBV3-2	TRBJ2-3	CASSERGGTDTQYF
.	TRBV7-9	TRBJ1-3	CASSLATGIGNTIYF
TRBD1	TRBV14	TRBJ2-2	CASSQGPYSGTANTGELFF
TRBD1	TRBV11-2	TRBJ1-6	CASSQGGGNSPLHF
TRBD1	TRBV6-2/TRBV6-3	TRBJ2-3	CASSYNTDRGNADTQYF
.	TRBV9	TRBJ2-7	CASSAGQRSYPYEQYF
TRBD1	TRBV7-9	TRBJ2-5	CASSHLRGQGSRETQYF
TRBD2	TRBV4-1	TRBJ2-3	CASSQSDGWREGGTQYF
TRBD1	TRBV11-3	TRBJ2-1	CASSLTRDRGGNEQFF
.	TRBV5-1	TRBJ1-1	CASSRRLGRGTEAFF
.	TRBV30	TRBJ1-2	CAWRTVSYGYTF
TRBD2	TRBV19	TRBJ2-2	CASSILAGSPVELFF
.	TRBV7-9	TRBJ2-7	CASSLLEFPQYF
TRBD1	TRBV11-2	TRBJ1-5	CASSSDRDQPQHF
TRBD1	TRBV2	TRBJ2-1	CASSVSTGNNEQFF
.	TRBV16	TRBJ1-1	CASSQSRTNEAFF
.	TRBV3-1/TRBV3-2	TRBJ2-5	CASSQGRGQGFLQETQYF
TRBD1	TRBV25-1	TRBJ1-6	CASQDPGQNSPLHF
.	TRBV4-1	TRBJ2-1	CASSQSPAANNEQFF
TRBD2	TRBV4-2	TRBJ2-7	CASSQDPRASGSPSYEQYF
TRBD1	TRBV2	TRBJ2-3	CASRRPGQPTDTQYF
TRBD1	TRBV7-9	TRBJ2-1	CASSTGPGTAEQFF
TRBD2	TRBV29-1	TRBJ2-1	CSASATSGRPNEQFF
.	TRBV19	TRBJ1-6	CASSITGGHSPLHF
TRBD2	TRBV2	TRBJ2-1	CASRGLAGAIEQFF
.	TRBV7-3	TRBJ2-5	CASSPVGAGETQYF
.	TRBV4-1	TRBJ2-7	CASSQESVGQLSYEQYF
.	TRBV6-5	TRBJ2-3	CASSRGKDTQYF